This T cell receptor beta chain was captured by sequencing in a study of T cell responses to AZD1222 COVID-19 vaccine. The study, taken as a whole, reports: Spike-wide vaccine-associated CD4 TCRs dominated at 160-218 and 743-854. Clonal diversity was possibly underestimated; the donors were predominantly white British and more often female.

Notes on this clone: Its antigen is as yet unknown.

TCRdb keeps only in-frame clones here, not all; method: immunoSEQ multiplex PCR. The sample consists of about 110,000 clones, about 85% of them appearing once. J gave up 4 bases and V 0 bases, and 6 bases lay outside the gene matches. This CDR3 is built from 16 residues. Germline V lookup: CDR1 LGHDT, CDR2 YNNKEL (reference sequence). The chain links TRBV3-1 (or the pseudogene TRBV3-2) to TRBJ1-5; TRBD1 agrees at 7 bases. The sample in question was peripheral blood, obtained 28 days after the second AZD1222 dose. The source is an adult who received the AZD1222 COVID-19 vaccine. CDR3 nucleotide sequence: TGTGCCAGCAGCCAAGACCGACAGGGACGGAATCAGCCCCAGCATTTT. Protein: CASSQDRQGRNQPQHF.